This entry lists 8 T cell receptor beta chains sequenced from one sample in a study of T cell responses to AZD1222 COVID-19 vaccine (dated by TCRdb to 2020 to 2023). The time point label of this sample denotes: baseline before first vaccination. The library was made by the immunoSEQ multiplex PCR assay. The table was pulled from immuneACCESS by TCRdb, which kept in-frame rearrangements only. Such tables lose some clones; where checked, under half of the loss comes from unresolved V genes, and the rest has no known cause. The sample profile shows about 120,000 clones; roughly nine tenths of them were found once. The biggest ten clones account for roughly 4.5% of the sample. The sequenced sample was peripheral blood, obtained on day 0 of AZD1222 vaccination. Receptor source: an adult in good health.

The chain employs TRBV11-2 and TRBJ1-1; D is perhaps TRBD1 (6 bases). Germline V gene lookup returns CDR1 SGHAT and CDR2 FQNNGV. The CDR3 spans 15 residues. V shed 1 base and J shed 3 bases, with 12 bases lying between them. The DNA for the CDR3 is TGTGCCAGCAGCTTAGCAGGGGCTGGGGACACTGAAGCTTTCTTT. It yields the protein CASSLAGAGDTEAFF.

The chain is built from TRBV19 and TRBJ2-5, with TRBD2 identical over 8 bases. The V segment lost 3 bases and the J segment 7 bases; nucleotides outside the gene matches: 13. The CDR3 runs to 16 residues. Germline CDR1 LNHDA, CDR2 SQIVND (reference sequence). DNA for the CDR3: TGTGCCAGTAGTATCTCTAGCGGGCCCGGCGGGGGGACCCAGTACTTC. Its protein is CASSISSGPGGGTQYF.

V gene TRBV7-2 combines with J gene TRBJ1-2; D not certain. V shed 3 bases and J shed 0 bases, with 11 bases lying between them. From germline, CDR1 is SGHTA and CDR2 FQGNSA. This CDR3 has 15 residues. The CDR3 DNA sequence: TGTGCCAGCAGCTTGAGTGCGACTACTAACTATGGCTACACCTTC. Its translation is CASSLSATTNYGYTF.

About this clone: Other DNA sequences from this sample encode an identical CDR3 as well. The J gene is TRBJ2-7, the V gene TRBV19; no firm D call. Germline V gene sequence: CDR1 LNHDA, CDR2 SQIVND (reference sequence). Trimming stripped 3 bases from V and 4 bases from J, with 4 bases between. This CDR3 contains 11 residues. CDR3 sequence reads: CASSIGYEQYF. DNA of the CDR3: TGTGCCAGTAGTATTGGGTACGAGCAGTACTTC.

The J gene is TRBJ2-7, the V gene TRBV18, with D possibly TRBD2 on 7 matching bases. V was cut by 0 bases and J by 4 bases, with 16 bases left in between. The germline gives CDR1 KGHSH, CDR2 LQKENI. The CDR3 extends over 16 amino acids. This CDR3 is CASSPPRAGAGYEQYF. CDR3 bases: TGTGCCAGCTCACCACCAAGGGCGGGGGCTGGTTACGAGCAGTACTTC.

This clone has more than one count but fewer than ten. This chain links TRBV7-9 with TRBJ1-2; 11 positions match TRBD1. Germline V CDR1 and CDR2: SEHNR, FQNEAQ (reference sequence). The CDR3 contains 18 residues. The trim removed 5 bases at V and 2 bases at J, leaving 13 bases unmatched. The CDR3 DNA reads TGTGCCAGCAGCCTCAGAGGGACAGGGGGGCAACTCAACTATGGCTACACCTTC. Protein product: CASSLRGTGGQLNYGYTF.

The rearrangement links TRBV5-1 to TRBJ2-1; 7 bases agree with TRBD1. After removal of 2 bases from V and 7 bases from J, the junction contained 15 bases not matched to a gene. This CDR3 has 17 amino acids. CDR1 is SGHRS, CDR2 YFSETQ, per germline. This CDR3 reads CASSLQGTVVVGNEQFF. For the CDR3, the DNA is TGCGCCAGCAGCTTACAGGGGACGGTGGTCGTTGGAAATGAGCAGTTCTTC.

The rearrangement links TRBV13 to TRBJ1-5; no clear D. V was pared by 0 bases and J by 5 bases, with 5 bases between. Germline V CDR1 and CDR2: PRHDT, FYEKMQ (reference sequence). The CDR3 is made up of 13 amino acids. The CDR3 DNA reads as TGTGCCAGCAGCTTAGGCCTCCATCAGCCCCAGCATTTT. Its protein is CASSLGLHQPQHF.